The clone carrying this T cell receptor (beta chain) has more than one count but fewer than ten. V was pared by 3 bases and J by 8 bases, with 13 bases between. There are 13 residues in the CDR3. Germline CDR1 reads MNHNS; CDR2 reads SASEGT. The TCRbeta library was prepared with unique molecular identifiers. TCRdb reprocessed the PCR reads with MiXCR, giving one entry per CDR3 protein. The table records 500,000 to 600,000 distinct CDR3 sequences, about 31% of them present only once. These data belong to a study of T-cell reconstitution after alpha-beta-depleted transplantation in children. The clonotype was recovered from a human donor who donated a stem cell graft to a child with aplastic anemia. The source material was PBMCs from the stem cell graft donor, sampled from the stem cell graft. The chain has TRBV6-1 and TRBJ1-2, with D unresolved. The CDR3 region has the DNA TGTGCCAGCAGTGAGCGCGCCAGGCAAGGCTACACCTTC. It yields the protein CASSERARQGYTF.